This TCR beta chain comes out of a study of identical twins. This clonotype has just a few counts. Germline V lookup: CDR1 MNHEY, CDR2 SMNVEV (reference sequence). Trimming pared 3 bases from V and 0 bases from J, leaving 13 bases between. The CDR3 runs to 16 residues. One entry per CDR3 protein results from TCRdb running MiXCR on the 5' RACE reads. This table holds hundreds of thousands of distinct CDR3 sequences, around 12% found once. Another study also made use of these data, one on yellow fever vaccine responses in identical twins.

Specimen: CD8+ T cells sorted from blood. This TCR was recovered from a woman under 30 in good health. This chain links TRBV27 with TRBJ2-3; D remains unclear. Written as DNA, the CDR3 is TGTGCCAGCAGTTTCGGCAGCGTACCTAGCACAGATACGCAGTATTTT. Its protein product is CASSFGSVPSTDTQYF.